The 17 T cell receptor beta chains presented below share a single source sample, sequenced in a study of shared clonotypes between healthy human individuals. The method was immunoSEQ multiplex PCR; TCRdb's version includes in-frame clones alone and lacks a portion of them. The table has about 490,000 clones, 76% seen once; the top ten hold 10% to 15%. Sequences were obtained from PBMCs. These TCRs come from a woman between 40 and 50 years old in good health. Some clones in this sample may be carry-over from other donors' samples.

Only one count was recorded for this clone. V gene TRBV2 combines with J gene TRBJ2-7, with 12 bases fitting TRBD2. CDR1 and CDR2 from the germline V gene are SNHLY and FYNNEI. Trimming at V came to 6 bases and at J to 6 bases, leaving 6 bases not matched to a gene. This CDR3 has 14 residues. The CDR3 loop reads CASRLTSGSSEQYF. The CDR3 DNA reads TGTGCCAGCAGGTTGACTAGCGGGAGTAGCGAGCAGTACTTC.

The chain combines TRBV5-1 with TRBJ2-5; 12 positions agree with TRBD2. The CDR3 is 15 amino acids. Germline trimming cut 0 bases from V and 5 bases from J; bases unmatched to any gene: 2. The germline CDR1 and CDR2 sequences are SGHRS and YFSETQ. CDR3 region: CASSLGLAGAETQYF. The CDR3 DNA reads TGCGCCAGCAGCTTGGGACTAGCGGGAGCTGAGACCCAGTACTTC.

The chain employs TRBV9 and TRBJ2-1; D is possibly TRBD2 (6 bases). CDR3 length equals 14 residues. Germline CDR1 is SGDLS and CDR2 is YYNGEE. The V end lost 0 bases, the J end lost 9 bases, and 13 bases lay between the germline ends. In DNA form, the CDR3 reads TGTGCCAGCAGCGTAGGGGGACTGGTCACTGAGCAGTTCTTC. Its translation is CASSVGGLVTEQFF.

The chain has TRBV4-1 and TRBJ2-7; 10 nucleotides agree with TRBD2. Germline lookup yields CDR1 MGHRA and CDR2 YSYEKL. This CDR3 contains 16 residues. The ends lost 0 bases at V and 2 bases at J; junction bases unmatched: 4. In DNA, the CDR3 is TGCGCCAGCAGCCAAGAGGGACTAGCGCCAACCTACGAGCAGTACTTC. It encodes CASSQEGLAPTYEQYF.

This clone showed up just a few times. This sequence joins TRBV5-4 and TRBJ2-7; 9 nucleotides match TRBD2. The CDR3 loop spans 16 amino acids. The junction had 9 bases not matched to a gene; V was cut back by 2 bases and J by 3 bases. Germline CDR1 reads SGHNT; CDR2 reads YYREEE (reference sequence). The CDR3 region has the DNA TGTGCCAGCAGCTTCAAGACTAGCGGTATAGTCTACGAGCAGTACTTC. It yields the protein CASSFKTSGIVYEQYF.

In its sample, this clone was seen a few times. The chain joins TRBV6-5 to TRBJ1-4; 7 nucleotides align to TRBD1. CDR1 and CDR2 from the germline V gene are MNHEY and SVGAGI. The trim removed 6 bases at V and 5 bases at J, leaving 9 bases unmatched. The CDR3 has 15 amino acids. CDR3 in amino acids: CASRDPGQTNEKLFF. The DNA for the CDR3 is TGTGCCAGCAGGGATCCGGGACAGACAAATGAAAAACTGTTTTTT.

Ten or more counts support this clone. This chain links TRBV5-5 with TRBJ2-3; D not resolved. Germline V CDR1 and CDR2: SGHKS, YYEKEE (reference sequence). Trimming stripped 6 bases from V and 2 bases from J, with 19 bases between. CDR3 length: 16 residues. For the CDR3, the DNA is TGTGCCAGCAACCCGATCACAGAGACCTTCACAGATACGCAGTATTTT. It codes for CASNPITETFTDTQYF.

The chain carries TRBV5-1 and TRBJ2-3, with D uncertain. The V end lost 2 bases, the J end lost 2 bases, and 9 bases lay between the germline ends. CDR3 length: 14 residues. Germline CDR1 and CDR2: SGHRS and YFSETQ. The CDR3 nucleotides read TGCGCCAGCAGCTTTGGCCCTAACACAGATACGCAGTATTTT. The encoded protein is CASSFGPNTDTQYF.

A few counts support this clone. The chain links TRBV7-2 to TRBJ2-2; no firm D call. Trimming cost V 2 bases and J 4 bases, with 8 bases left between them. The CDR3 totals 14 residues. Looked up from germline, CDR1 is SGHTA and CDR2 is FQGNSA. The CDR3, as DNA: TGTGCCAGCAGCTTACCAGCGACCACCGGGGAGCTGTTTTTT. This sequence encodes CASSLPATTGELFF.

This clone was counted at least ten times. CDR3 DNA sequence: TGTGCCAGCAGTCGGAGTAGCCAGCACTCAGGACCCGGAAACACCATATATTTT. Translating it yields CASSRSSQHSGPGNTIYF. The chain couples TRBV2 to TRBJ1-3; the D is unclear. There are 18 residues in the CDR3. Trimming removed 5 bases from V and 4 bases from J, with 24 bases in between. Germline loops: CDR1 SNHLY, CDR2 FYNNEI.

Here the CDR3 reads CASSDDAYNEQFF. In nucleotides, the CDR3 is TGTGCCAGCAGCGACGACGCTTACAATGAGCAGTTCTTC. The J gene is TRBJ2-1, the V gene TRBV5-6, with D hard to call. CDR1 and CDR2 (germline): SGHDT, YYEEEE. The CDR3 extends over 13 amino acids. Trimming took off 4 bases at V and 4 bases at J, with 9 bases between the two ends.

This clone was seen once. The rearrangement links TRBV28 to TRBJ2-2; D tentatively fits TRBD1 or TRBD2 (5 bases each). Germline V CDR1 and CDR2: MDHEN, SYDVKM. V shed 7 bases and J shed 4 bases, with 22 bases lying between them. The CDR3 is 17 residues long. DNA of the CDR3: TGTGCCAGCATGGGACCTGGGCTCGCATTTCCCACCGGGGAGCTGTTTTTT. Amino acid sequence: CASMGPGLAFPTGELFF.

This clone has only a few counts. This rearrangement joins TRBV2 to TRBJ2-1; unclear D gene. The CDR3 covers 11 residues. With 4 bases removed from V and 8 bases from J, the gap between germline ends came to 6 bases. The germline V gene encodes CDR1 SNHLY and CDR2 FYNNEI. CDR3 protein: CASSVAHEQFF. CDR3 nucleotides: TGTGCCAGCAGTGTAGCCCATGAGCAGTTCTTC.

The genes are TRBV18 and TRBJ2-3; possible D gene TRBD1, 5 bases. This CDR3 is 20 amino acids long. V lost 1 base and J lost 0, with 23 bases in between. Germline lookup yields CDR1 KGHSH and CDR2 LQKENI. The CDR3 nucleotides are TGTGCCAGCTCACCACGCAGCAAATCTGGGCAGGGTCCTAGCACAGATACGCAGTATTTT. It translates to CASSPRSKSGQGPSTDTQYF.

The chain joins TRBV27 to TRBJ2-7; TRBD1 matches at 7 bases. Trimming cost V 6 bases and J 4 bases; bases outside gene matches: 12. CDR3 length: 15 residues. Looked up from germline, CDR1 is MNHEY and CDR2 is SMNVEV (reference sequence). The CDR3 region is CASRRTGTAEYEQYF. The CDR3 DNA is TGTGCCAGCAGGAGGACCGGGACAGCGGAATACGAGCAGTACTTC.

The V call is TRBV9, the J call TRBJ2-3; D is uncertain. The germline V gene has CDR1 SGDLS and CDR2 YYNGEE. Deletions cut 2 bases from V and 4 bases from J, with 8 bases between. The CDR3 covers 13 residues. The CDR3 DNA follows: TGTGCCAGCAGCGTGCCTGCGTCAGATACGCAGTATTTT. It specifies CASSVPASDTQYF.

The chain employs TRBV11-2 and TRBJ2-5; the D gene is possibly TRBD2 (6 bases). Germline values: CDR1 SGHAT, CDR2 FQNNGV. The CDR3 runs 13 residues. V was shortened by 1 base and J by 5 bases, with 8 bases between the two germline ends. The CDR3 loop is CASSLVEGETQYF. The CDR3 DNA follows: TGTGCCAGCAGCTTAGTGGAGGGGGAGACCCAGTACTTC.